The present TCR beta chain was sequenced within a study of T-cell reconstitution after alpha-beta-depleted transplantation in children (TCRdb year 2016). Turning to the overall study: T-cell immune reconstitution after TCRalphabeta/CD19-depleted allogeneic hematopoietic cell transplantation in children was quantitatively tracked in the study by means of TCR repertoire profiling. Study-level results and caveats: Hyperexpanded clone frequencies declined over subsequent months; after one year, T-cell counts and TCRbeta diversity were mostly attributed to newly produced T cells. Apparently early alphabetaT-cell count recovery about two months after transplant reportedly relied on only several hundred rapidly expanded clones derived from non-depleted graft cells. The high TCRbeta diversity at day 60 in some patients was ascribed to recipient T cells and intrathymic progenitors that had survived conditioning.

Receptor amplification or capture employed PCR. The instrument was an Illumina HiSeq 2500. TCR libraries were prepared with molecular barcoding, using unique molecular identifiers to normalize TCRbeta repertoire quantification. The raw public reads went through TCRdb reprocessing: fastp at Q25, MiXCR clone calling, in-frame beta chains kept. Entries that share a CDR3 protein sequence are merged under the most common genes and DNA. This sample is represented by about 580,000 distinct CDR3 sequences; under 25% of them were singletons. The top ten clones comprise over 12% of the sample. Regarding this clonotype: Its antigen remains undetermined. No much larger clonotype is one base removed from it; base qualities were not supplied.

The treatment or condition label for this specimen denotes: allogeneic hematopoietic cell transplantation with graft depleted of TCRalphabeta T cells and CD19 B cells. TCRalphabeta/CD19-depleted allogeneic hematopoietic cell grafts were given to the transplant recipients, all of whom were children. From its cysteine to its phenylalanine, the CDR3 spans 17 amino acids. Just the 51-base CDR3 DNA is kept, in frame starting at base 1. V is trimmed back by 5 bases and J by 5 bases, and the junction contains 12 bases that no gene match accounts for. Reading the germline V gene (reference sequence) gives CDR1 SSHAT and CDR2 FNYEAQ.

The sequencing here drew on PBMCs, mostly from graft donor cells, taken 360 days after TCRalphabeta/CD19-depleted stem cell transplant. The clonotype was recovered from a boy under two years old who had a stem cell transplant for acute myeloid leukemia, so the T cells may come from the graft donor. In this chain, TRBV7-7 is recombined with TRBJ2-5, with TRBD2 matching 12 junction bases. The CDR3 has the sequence CASSPRTSGIIKETQYF. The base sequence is TGTGCCAGCAGCCCAAGGACTAGCGGGATCATAAAGGAGACCCAGTACTTC.